This entry describes one T cell receptor (beta chain). What it recognizes is unknown. These data originate in a study of PD-1 blockade in classical Hodgkin lymphoma. Findings and caveats of the study: Diversity in CD4+ TCRs, unlike that measured in CD8+ TCRs, had risen significantly by C4D1. Reported baseline diversity: healthy donors highest, relapsed/refractory patients lowest.

The table came from immunoSEQ multiplex PCR; TCRdb's copy has only in-frame clones and leaves some out. The data show some 28,000 clones, almost 85% seen once. The CDR3 spans 12 residues. Deletions cut 6 bases from V and 4 bases from J, with 9 bases between. Germline-derived CDR1 and CDR2 are SGHTA and FQGNSA. Time point here: cycle 4 day 1 (C4D1), after more than 5 weeks of nivolumab. All trial patients relapsed after autologous stem cell transplantation. Sample: peripheral blood mononuclear cells (PBMCs), taken before the fourth cycle of nivolumab. The receptor was isolated from a human donor with classical Hodgkin lymphoma. The chain recombines TRBV7-2 with TRBJ2-5; maybe TRBD2 (5 bases). The CDR3 sequence: CASRADGETQYF. The CDR3 DNA reads as TGTGCCAGCAGAGCGGACGGAGAGACCCAGTACTTC.